This TCR beta chain came from a study of patients and donors after allogeneic stem cell transplantation. V lost 4 bases, J lost 2 bases, and 12 bases lay in between. CDR1 is SGHRS, CDR2 YFSETQ, per germline. This CDR3 has 15 amino acids. TCRdb processed the RT-PCR reads anew with MiXCR; each CDR3 protein has one entry. The sample holds roughly 960,000 distinct CDR3 sequences, about a sixth seen once. The material sequenced was blood, either unsorted or a sorted T cell fraction (not recorded which). The clonotype originates from a human donor who was either an allogeneic HSCT recipient or a stem cell or donor lymphocyte infusion donor (not recorded which). It is not recorded whose cells these are; they may come from a transplant donor. V and J are TRBV5-1 and TRBJ2-2; possibly TRBD1 or TRBD2 for D (6 bases each). DNA for the CDR3: TGCGCCAGCAGCGTCGGGGGCCGAAACACCGGGGAGCTGTTTTTT. Its translation: CASSVGGRNTGELFF.